Listed here are 16 T cell receptor beta chains from one sample, sequenced in a study of shared clonotypes between healthy human individuals. The method was immunoSEQ multiplex PCR; TCRdb's version includes in-frame clones alone and lacks a portion of them. In the table there are 660,000 or so clones, approximately 96% of which are singletons. CD45RO negativity and positive selection for CCR7 defined naive CD8 cells, a population that excluded terminally differentiated effector memory CD45RA+ cells. Sequenced material: naive CD8+ T cells sorted from blood. These receptors originate from a woman in her twenties or thirties in good health.

V gene TRBV13 combines with J gene TRBJ2-7; 9 bases are a match to TRBD1. The CDR3 is 13 amino acids. Losses at the gene ends were 4 bases for V and 4 bases for J; bases not matched to a gene: 2. CDR1 is PRHDT, CDR2 FYEKMQ, per germline (reference sequence). The DNA for the CDR3 is TGTGCCAGCAGCTATGGGACAGGGTACGAGCAGTACTTC. Protein: CASSYGTGYEQYF.

This chain links TRBV14 with TRBJ2-7, with 7 bases aligning to TRBD2. The CDR3 is made up of 16 amino acids. V lost 1 base, J lost 9 bases, and 15 bases stayed unmatched. The germline gives CDR1 SGHDN, CDR2 FVKESK. The CDR3 DNA follows: TGTGCCAGCAGCCAAGCTGGTGGGATAGCGGGTGATCGGCAGTACTTC. Protein product: CASSQAGGIAGDRQYF.

The chain has TRBV11-2 and TRBJ2-5, with D maybe TRBD2 (5 bases). CDR3 length: 16 amino acids. The germline CDR1 and CDR2 sequences are SGHAT and FQNNGV. The V end lost 5 bases, the J end lost 5 bases, and 21 bases lay between the germline ends. This CDR3 is CASSAGLSPQMETQYF. The CDR3 nucleotides are TGTGCCAGCAGCGCTGGACTTTCTCCACAAATGGAGACCCAGTACTTC.

J is TRBJ2-1 and V is TRBV20-1; D gene uncertain. The CDR3 loop spans 11 amino acids. In germline, CDR1 is DFQATT, CDR2 SNEGSKA (reference sequence). Trimming shortened V by 6 bases and J by 12 bases, and 15 bases separated the two germline ends. The CDR3 region has the DNA TGCAGTGCGCCTGAACCTAGACGGCAGTTCTTC. This codes for CSAPEPRRQFF.

V usage is TRBV29-1 and J usage is TRBJ2-2; maybe TRBD2 (5 bases). This CDR3 has 14 residues. With 0 bases removed from V and 5 bases from J, the gap between germline ends came to 10 bases. From germline, CDR1 is SQVTM and CDR2 ANQGSEA. CDR3 region: CSVEEGDFTGELFF. CDR3 coding DNA: TGCAGCGTTGAAGAGGGAGATTTTACCGGGGAGCTGTTTTTT.

The V and J genes are TRBV11-2 and TRBJ2-7; 7 bases map to TRBD2. The CDR3 runs to 16 residues. The junction had 14 bases not matched to a gene; V was cut back by 3 bases and J by 6 bases. Per germline, CDR1 SGHAT and CDR2 FQNNGV. The CDR3 DNA reads as TGTGCCAGCAGCTTTGGCCGCGGGGGTATCTCGGGCGAGCAGTACTTC. It translates to CASSFGRGGISGEQYF. Using reference TRBV11-2 and TRBJ2-7 for the parts outside the CDR3, the full variable domain is EAGVAQSPRYKIIEKRQSVAFWCNPISGHATLYWYQQILGQGPKLLIQFQNNGVVDDSQLPKDRFSAERLKGVDSTLKIQPAKLEDSAVYLCASSFGRGGISGEQYFGPGTRLTVT.

J is TRBJ2-7 and V is TRBV30; no reliable D call. Germline-derived CDR1 and CDR2 are GTSNPN and SVGIG (reference sequence). The CDR3 is 11 residues long. V was trimmed by 0 bases and J by 6 bases, leaving 6 bases between them. In DNA form, the CDR3 reads TGTGCCTGGAGTGTATTGGGCGAGCAGTACTTC. Protein product: CAWSVLGEQYF.

The DNA for the CDR3 is TGTGCCAGCAGCTTCCTCAGGCCCCAGCATTTT. Protein: CASSFLRPQHF. The chain carries TRBV7-3 and TRBJ1-5; D is unclear. V was shortened by 3 bases and J by 9 bases, with 6 bases between the two germline ends. This CDR3 spans 11 amino acids. Germline V CDR1 and CDR2: SGHTA, FQGTGA. Full variable domain (outside the CDR3, taken from reference TRBV7-3 and TRBJ1-5): GAGVSQTPSNKVTEKGKYVELRCDPISGHTALYWYRQSLGQGPEFLIYFQGTGAADDSGLPNDRFFAVRPEGSVSTLKIQRTERGDSAVYLCASSFLRPQHFGDGTRLSIL.

This rearrangement joins TRBV28 to TRBJ1-5, with D maybe TRBD1 (6 bases). Germline CDR1 reads MDHEN; CDR2 reads SYDVKM. Deletions cut 4 bases from V and 3 bases from J, with 10 bases between. The CDR3 runs 14 residues. The CDR3 loop reads CASSSTGSNQPQHF. CDR3 nucleotides: TGTGCCAGCAGTTCTACAGGGTCCAATCAGCCCCAGCATTTT.

The sample holds one count of this clone. The V call is TRBV28, the J call TRBJ1-1; D not certain. Germline loops: CDR1 MDHEN, CDR2 SYDVKM. The CDR3 runs 11 residues. V gave up 10 bases and J gave up 1 base, with 7 bases separating them. The DNA of the CDR3 is TGTGCCATACACACGAACACTGAAGCTTTCTTT. Translated, it gives CAIHTNTEAFF.

As for this clone: This CDR3 is also generated by other DNA sequences in the sample. This chain links TRBV6-5 with TRBJ2-7; perhaps TRBD2 as D (5 bases). Germline CDR1 MNHEY, CDR2 SVGAGI. Deletions cut 2 bases from V and 5 bases from J, with 10 bases between. The CDR3 has 13 amino acids. The CDR3 DNA reads TGTGCCAGCAGTTACGGGAGTGGTAACGAGCAGTACTTC. Amino acids: CASSYGSGNEQYF.

The chain has TRBV10-1 and TRBJ2-7; D is undetermined. CDR1 and CDR2 from the germline V gene are WNHNN and SYGVQD (reference sequence). The CDR3 consists of 14 residues. Trimming removed 1 base from V and 0 bases from J, with 7 bases in between. The CDR3 here is CASSEFDGSYEQYF. DNA for the CDR3: TGCGCCAGCAGTGAGTTCGACGGCTCCTACGAGCAGTACTTC.

This clone was recorded only once. The same CDR3 arises from other DNA sequences in this sample as well. The genes are TRBV27 and TRBJ2-7, with D hard to call. Germline values: CDR1 MNHEY, CDR2 SMNVEV (reference sequence). V was pared by 1 base and J by 2 bases, with 6 bases between. CDR3 length: 13 amino acids. The CDR3 is CASSLFPAYEQYF. As DNA, the CDR3 is TGTGCCAGCAGTTTATTCCCAGCCTACGAGCAGTACTTC.

The chain links TRBV2 to TRBJ1-2; unclear D gene. The V end lost 3 bases, the J end lost 5 bases, and 16 bases lay between the germline ends. CDR1 and CDR2 from the germline V gene are SNHLY and FYNNEI. CDR3 length: 15 residues. The CDR3 spells CASSDISESRYGYTF. The CDR3 region has the DNA TGTGCCAGCAGTGACATTTCGGAGAGCCGTTATGGCTACACCTTC.

CDR3 nucleotide sequence: TGTGCCAGCAGCCCAATGGAGGGGACCTATGGCTACACCTTC. The encoded protein is CASSPMEGTYGYTF. V gene TRBV21-1 combines with J gene TRBJ1-2. TRBV21-1 is a recognized pseudogene. The CDR3 spans 14 residues.

This clone has a single count. The rearrangement joins TRBV29-1 to TRBJ2-1, with 7 nucleotides matching TRBD2. The V and J ends lost 8 bases and 7 bases, in that order; junction bases with no gene match: 11. Germline V lookup: CDR1 SQVTM, CDR2 ANQGSEA. The CDR3 has 13 amino acids. CDR3 amino acids: CSTGLGLRNEQFF. The CDR3 region has the DNA TGCAGCACCGGACTAGGCTTAAGGAATGAGCAGTTCTTC.